This passage covers 23 T cell receptor beta chains from one sample sequenced in a study of T cells in severe cutaneous drug reactions. The iRepertoire multiplex PCR system with TCR subtype-specific primers built both bulk and single-cell libraries. TCRdb reanalyzed the multiplex PCR reads, giving one entry per CDR3 protein sequence and no DNA. This sample's clone table lists 20,000 to 25,000 distinct CDR3 sequences. The patients sequenced had a carbamazepine-induced Stevens-Johnson syndrome or toxic epidermal necrolysis reaction. The sequencing sample was made of PBMCs. These receptors were taken from a human donor with toxic epidermal necrolysis, a severe cutaneous drug reaction.

V gene TRBV20-1 combines with J gene TRBJ2-7; TCRdb picks TRBD1, but there is no DNA to check that call. The CDR3 is 13 amino acids. From germline, CDR1 is DFQATT and CDR2 SNEGSKA (reference sequence). The CDR3 sequence is CSASADRHYEQYF.

The gene calls are TRBV20-1 and TRBJ2-7. There are 13 residues in the CDR3. Germline CDR1 reads DFQATT; CDR2 reads SNEGSKA (reference sequence). CDR3 in amino acids: CSARGAPSYEQYF.

V gene TRBV5-1 combines with J gene TRBJ2-7; checking the TCRdb D call of TRBD1 is not possible without DNA. Germline V lookup: CDR1 SGHRS, CDR2 YFSETQ. The length of the CDR3 is 15 residues. CDR3 in amino acids: CASSLGDRGSYEQYF.

The J gene is TRBJ2-5, the V gene TRBV29-1. The CDR3 loop spans 13 amino acids. Germline V gene lookup returns CDR1 SQVTM and CDR2 ANQGSEA. The CDR3 sequence is CSVDQGTQETQYF.

The rearrangement uses TRBV7-8 and TRBJ1-2; no DNA is available, so the TRBD1 call from TCRdb remains unchecked. Germline V lookup: CDR1 SGHVS, CDR2 FQNEAQ. The CDR3 totals 15 residues. CDR3 loop: CASSPPDRPIYGYTF.

The chain has TRBV11-2 and TRBJ2-5; TCRdb proposes TRBD1, but this gene call is untestable without DNA. This CDR3 has 15 amino acids. From germline, CDR1 is SGHAT and CDR2 FQNNGV. The CDR3 sequence is CASSSKDRVRETQYF. The whole variable domain, remainder taken from reference TRBV11-2 and TRBJ2-5, is EAGVAQSPRYKIIEKRQSVAFWCNPISGHATLYWYQQILGQGPKLLIQFQNNGVVDDSQLPKDRFSAERLKGVDSTLKIQPAKLEDSAVYLCASSSKDRVRETQYFGPGTRLLVL.

This chain links TRBV7-9 with TRBJ1-5. CDR3 length equals 13 residues. The germline V gene has CDR1 SEHNR and CDR2 FQNEAQ (reference sequence). The CDR3 loop reads CASSLEQNQPQHF. Full variable domain (missing parts from reference TRBV7-9 and TRBJ1-5): DTGVSQNPRHKITKRGQNVTFRCDPISEHNRLYWYRQTLGQGPEFLTYFQNEAQLEKSRLLSDRFSAERPKGSFSTLEIQRTEQGDSAMYLCASSLEQNQPQHFGDGTRLSIL.

This sequence joins TRBV4-1 and TRBJ2-5; lacking DNA, the TRBD1 call made by TCRdb goes unchecked. The germline V gene encodes CDR1 MGHRA and CDR2 YSYEKL. This CDR3 contains 16 residues. The chain's CDR3 is CASSPTRGQGARTQYF.

The chain uses TRBV3-1 and TRBJ2-2; TCRdb returns TRBD2, unconfirmable since there is no DNA. The CDR3 covers 21 residues. Germline CDR1 reads LGHDT; CDR2 reads YNNKEL (reference sequence). The CDR3 here is CASSSRRLAGDPNANTGELFF.

This chain links TRBV20-1 with TRBJ1-1. CDR3 length: 16 residues. Germline V gene lookup returns CDR1 DFQATT and CDR2 SNEGSKA (reference sequence). The CDR3 sequence is CSARDSDRRFYVEAFF.

The rearrangement joins TRBV19 to TRBJ2-1; lacking DNA, the TRBD2 call made by TCRdb goes unchecked. The CDR3 consists of 14 residues. Per the germline V gene, CDR1 is LNHDA and CDR2 is SQIVND (reference sequence). The CDR3: CASRPGTFNNEQFF.

This chain connects TRBV7-3 to TRBJ2-5; no DNA is available, so the TRBD1 call from TCRdb remains unchecked. Germline CDR1 is SGHTA and CDR2 is FQGTGA. The CDR3 totals 13 residues. The CDR3 loop reads CASSFGMSGTQYF.

The V call is TRBV28, the J call TRBJ1-5. Germline lookup yields CDR1 MDHEN and CDR2 SYDVKM. The CDR3 consists of 15 residues. Here the CDR3 reads CASSLWADSNQPQHF.

The chain combines TRBV20-1 with TRBJ2-7. The CDR3 totals 14 residues. Germline CDR1 is DFQATT and CDR2 is SNEGSKA (reference sequence). This chain's CDR3 is CSARSLADSYEQYF.

The rearrangement uses TRBV7-8 and TRBJ1-2; TCRdb designates TRBD1, a call that cannot be tested without DNA. Germline V gene lookup returns CDR1 SGHVS and CDR2 FQNEAQ. This CDR3 contains 15 residues. The chain's CDR3 is CASSLEGTGDYGYTF.

This clonotype ranks as medium-sized in terms of frequency. V is TRBV2 and J is TRBJ2-1. There are 16 residues in the CDR3. Germline V gene lookup returns CDR1 SNHLY and CDR2 FYNNEI. This CDR3 reads CASSEGPPSSYNEQFF.

V gene TRBV6-5 combines with J gene TRBJ2-3; checking the TCRdb D call of TRBD1 is not possible without DNA. The CDR3 length is 15 residues. Germline loops: CDR1 MNHEY, CDR2 SVGAGI. The CDR3 reads CASSFKRDQGDTQYF.

The V call is TRBV19, the J call TRBJ2-6; TCRdb lists TRBD2, though no DNA is available to test this call. Germline values: CDR1 LNHDA, CDR2 SQIVND (reference sequence). This CDR3 is built from 11 residues. The CDR3 region is CATARFDVLTF.

This chain joins TRBV27 and TRBJ2-5; with no DNA, the TCRdb D assignment of TRBD1 cannot be verified. The CDR3 contains 18 residues. Germline V gene data show CDR1 as MNHEY and CDR2 as SMNVEV (reference sequence). CDR3 protein: CASSLTPVRFARQETQYF.

This clonotype registers medium-sized by frequency. The chain couples TRBV2 to TRBJ1-2; TCRdb indicates TRBD1, and absent DNA this call remains unverified. CDR1 and CDR2 (germline): SNHLY, FYNNEI. The CDR3 is 14 amino acids. This CDR3 is CASSVNDRDYGYTF.

The chain recombines TRBV6-5 with TRBJ1-1; TCRdb's assignment of TRBD1 cannot be checked, as there is no DNA. CDR1 and CDR2 from the germline V gene are MNHEY and SVGAGI. The CDR3 has 15 residues. This CDR3 reads CASSLTGLSNTEAFF.

The chain uses TRBV2 and TRBJ2-2; TCRdb gives TRBD1 as the D gene, but with no DNA this cannot be confirmed. The CDR3 totals 16 residues. Germline loops: CDR1 SNHLY, CDR2 FYNNEI. The CDR3 sequence is CASRDPVGGMAGELFF.

CDR3 protein: CASSVGGPSSYEQYF. The chain uses TRBV9 and TRBJ2-7; TCRdb returns TRBD2, unconfirmable since there is no DNA. This CDR3 has 15 residues. CDR1 is SGDLS and CDR2 is YYNGEE in the germline V gene.